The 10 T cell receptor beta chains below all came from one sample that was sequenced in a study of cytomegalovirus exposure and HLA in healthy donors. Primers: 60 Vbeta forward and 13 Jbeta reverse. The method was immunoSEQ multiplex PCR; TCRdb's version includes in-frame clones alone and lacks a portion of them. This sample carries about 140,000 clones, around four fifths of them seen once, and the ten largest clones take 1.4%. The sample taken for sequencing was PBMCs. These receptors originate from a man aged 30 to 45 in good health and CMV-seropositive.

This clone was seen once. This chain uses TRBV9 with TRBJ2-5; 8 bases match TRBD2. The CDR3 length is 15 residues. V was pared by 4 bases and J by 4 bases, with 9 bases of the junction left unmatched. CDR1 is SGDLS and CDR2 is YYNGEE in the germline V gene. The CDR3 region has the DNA TGTGCCAGCAGCCCCCTGGGACTAGGCTTAGAGACCCAGTACTTC. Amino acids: CASSPLGLGLETQYF.

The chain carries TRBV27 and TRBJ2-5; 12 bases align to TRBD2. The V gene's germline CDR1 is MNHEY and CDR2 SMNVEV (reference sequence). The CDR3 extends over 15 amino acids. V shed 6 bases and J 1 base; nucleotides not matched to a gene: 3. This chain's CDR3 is CASSGTSGLQETQYF. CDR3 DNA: TGTGCCAGCAGCGGGACTAGCGGGCTCCAAGAGACCCAGTACTTC.

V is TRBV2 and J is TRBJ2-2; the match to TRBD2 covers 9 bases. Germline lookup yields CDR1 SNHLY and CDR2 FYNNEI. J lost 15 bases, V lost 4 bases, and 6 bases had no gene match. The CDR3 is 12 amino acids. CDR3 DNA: TGTGCCAGCAGTGTTTTGGCGGGGGGGATGTTTTTT. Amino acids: CASSVLAGGMFF.

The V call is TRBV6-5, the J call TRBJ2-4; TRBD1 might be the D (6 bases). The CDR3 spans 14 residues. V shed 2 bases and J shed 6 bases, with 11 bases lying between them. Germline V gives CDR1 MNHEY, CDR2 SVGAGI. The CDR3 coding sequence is TGTGCCAGCAGTTACGGACAGCGCGGAAACATTCAGTACTTC. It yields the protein CASSYGQRGNIQYF.

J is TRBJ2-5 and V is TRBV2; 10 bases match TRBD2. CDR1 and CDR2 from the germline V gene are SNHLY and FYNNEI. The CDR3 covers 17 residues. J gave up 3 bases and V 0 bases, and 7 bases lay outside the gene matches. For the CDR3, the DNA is TGTGCCAGCAGTGAAGCGGTTGGACTAGCGGTCGAAGAGACCCAGTACTTC. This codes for CASSEAVGLAVEETQYF.

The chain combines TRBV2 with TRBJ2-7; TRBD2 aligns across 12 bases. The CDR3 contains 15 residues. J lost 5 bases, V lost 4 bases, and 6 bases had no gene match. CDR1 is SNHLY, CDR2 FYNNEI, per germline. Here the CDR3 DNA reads TGTGCCAGCAGTGGGACTAGCGGGGCCCCAGACGAGCAGTACTTC. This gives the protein CASSGTSGAPDEQYF.

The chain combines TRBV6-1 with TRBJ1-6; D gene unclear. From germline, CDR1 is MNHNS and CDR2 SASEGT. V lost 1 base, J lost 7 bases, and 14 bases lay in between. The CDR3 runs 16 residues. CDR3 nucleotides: TGTGCCAGCAGTGAAGATCTAAAGAGTTACAATTCACCCCTCCACTTT. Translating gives CASSEDLKSYNSPLHF.

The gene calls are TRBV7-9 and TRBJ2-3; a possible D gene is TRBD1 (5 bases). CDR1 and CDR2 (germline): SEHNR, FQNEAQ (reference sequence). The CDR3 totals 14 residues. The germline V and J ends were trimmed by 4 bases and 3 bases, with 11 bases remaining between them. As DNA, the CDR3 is TGTGCCAGCAGCTCAGGGATTGGAACAGATACGCAGTATTTT. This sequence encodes CASSSGIGTDTQYF.

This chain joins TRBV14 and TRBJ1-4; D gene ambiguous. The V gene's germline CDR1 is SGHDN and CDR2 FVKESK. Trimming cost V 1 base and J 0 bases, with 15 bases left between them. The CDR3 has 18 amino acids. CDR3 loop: CASSQARGTSATNEKLFF. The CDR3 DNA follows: TGTGCCAGCAGCCAAGCCCGCGGCACCTCAGCAACTAATGAAAAACTGTTTTTT.

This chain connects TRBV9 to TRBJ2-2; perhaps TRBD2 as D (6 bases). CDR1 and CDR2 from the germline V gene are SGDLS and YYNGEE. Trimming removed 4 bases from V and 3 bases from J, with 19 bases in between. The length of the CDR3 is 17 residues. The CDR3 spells CASSPEEGRRDTGELFF. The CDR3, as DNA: TGTGCCAGCAGCCCCGAGGAGGGGAGGCGAGACACCGGGGAGCTGTTTTTT.